Below, 19 T cell receptor beta chains from the same sample are listed, as sequenced in a study of shared clonotypes between healthy human individuals. Only in-frame clones appear in the TCRdb table, and some are missing; sequencing was by immunoSEQ multiplex PCR. The data show 550,000 to 600,000 clones, 95% to 98% seen once. Positively selected for CCR7, the CD45RO-negative cells used as naive CD8 cells excluded terminally differentiated effector memory CD45RA+ cells. Sequenced material: naive CD8+ T cells sorted from blood. These receptors were taken from a man aged 25 to 40 in good health.

This clone has a single count. The rearrangement joins TRBV5-4 to TRBJ1-2; D gene unclear. Between the trimmed V and J ends, which lost 5 bases and 5 bases, there was a span of 16 bases. From germline, CDR1 is SGHNT and CDR2 YYREEE (reference sequence). This CDR3 comprises 14 residues. CDR3 protein: CASRSLWSGYGYTF. The CDR3 DNA reads as TGTGCCAGCAGAAGCCTTTGGTCGGGGTATGGCTACACCTTC. Full variable domain (missing parts from reference TRBV5-4 and TRBJ1-2): ETGVTQSPTHLIKTRGQQVTLRCSSQSGHNTVSWYQQALGQGPQFIFQYYREEENGRGNFPPRFSGLQFPNYSSELNVNALELDDSALYLCASRSLWSGYGYTFGSGTRLTVV.

CDR3 loop: CASTRTATDTQYF. CDR3 bases: TGTGCCAGCACCAGGACGGCGACAGATACGCAGTATTTT. V usage is TRBV6-1 and J usage is TRBJ2-3; D ambiguous. The CDR3 is made up of 13 amino acids. Germline lookup yields CDR1 MNHNS and CDR2 SASEGT. The V and J ends lost 7 bases and 3 bases respectively, with 11 bases between them.

This clone was picked up a small number of times. The chain joins TRBV19 to TRBJ1-2; 10 bases agree with TRBD1. Looked up from germline, CDR1 is LNHDA and CDR2 is SQIVND (reference sequence). The CDR3 has 16 amino acids. The ends lost 6 bases at V and 7 bases at J; junction bases unmatched: 14. The CDR3, as DNA: TGTGCCAGTAGACTCACGGGACAGGGGAAAGTAGCTGGCTACACCTTC. Protein product: CASRLTGQGKVAGYTF.

The chain links TRBV10-2 to TRBJ1-5; maybe TRBD1 (6 bases). Germline V gene sequence: CDR1 WSHSY, CDR2 SAAADI. V was clipped by 2 bases and J by 6 bases, with 11 bases between them. CDR3 length: 14 residues. The chain's CDR3 is CASSEDGGTQPQHF. The CDR3 region has the DNA TGCGCCAGCAGTGAGGATGGGGGCACTCAGCCCCAGCATTTT.

This clone was seen a single time. This rearrangement joins TRBV27 to TRBJ2-1; 13 bases match TRBD2. V gave up 3 bases and J gave up 5 bases; unmatched junction bases: 4. Germline V gene sequence: CDR1 MNHEY, CDR2 SMNVEV (reference sequence). CDR3 length: 16 amino acids. In nucleotides, the CDR3 is TGTGCCAGCAGTTTGGGGACTAGCGGGACCCACAATGAGCAGTTCTTC. This sequence encodes CASSLGTSGTHNEQFF.

The chain links TRBV4-1 to TRBJ2-2, with 11 bases that match TRBD2. The CDR3 has 15 residues. Germline V gene lookup returns CDR1 MGHRA and CDR2 YSYEKL. The V segment lost 6 bases and the J segment 3 bases; nucleotides outside the gene matches: 3. The CDR3 DNA reads TGCGCCAGCAGTTGGGGACTAGCGGACACCGGGGAGCTGTTTTTT. Residues: CASSWGLADTGELFF.

V gene TRBV27 combines with J gene TRBJ1-2; D call uncertain. The CDR3 totals 14 residues. The V gene's germline CDR1 is MNHEY and CDR2 SMNVEV (reference sequence). V was shortened by 5 bases and J by 4 bases, with 14 bases between the two germline ends. The chain's CDR3 is CASSPNSEGYGYTF. The CDR3 DNA is TGTGCCAGCAGTCCCAACTCGGAGGGCTATGGCTACACCTTC.

The table lists this clone with a count of one. The rearrangement joins TRBV4-1 to TRBJ2-7, with 7 bases that match TRBD1. V lost 4 bases, J lost 2 bases, and 8 bases stayed unmatched. This CDR3 is 15 amino acids long. CDR1 and CDR2 (germline): MGHRA, YSYEKL. CDR3 bases: TGCGCCAGCAGCCTGGCCGGGACAGCAACCTACGAGCAGTACTTC. It is translated as CASSLAGTATYEQYF.

The chain joins TRBV5-1 to TRBJ1-1; 8 nucleotides align to TRBD1. Germline V gene lookup returns CDR1 SGHRS and CDR2 YFSETQ. The V and J ends lost 3 bases and 6 bases, in that order; junction bases with no gene match: 7. This CDR3 is 14 amino acids long. CDR3 loop: CASSSVDRASEAFF. CDR3 in DNA: TGCGCCAGCAGCTCCGTGGACAGGGCATCTGAAGCTTTCTTT.

This chain connects TRBV4-1 to TRBJ2-1; D not certain. Trimming pared 0 bases from V and 8 bases from J, leaving 5 bases between. The CDR3 loop spans 12 amino acids. Germline loops: CDR1 MGHRA, CDR2 YSYEKL. The CDR3 loop is CASSQEIDEQFF. Written as DNA, the CDR3 is TGCGCCAGCAGCCAAGAGATTGATGAGCAGTTCTTC.

J is TRBJ1-2 and V is TRBV11-2; no clear D gene. Trimming removed 0 bases from V and 0 bases from J, with 11 bases in between. In germline, CDR1 is SGHAT, CDR2 FQNNGV. The CDR3 consists of 16 residues. Written as DNA, the CDR3 is TGTGCCAGCAGCTTAGATCCCCCAGATGCTAACTATGGCTACACCTTC. Its protein product is CASSLDPPDANYGYTF.

This clone was seen once. This sequence joins TRBV18 and TRBJ2-1; D is ambiguous. The CDR3 contains 16 residues. The germline CDR1 and CDR2 sequences are KGHSH and LQKENI. V lost 4 bases, J lost 1 base, and 14 bases lay in between. CDR3 nucleotides: TGTGCCAGCTCACGAACCGGTTCCGATTCCTACAATGAGCAGTTCTTC. Protein: CASSRTGSDSYNEQFF.

The chain employs TRBV27 and TRBJ1-5; D gene uncertain. Trimming cost V 0 bases and J 9 bases, with 12 bases left between them. Germline V CDR1 and CDR2: MNHEY, SMNVEV (reference sequence). This CDR3 contains 14 residues. The CDR3 loop is CASSLSRETRPQHF. In DNA form, the CDR3 reads TGTGCCAGCAGTTTATCTAGGGAAACTAGGCCCCAGCATTTT.

This chain uses TRBV27 with TRBJ2-7; TRBD1 matches 11 bases. The length of the CDR3 is 16 residues. CDR1 is MNHEY, CDR2 SMNVEV, per germline (reference sequence). V trimming: 7 bases; J trimming: 0 bases; junction bases outside the gene matches: 8. The CDR3 DNA sequence: TGTGCCAGCAACATCGGGACAGGGGGAAACTCCTACGAGCAGTACTTC. This translates into CASNIGTGGNSYEQYF.

The J gene is TRBJ2-1, the V gene TRBV4-1; D is possibly TRBD2 (6 bases). Per the germline V gene, CDR1 is MGHRA and CDR2 is YSYEKL. This CDR3 spans 17 amino acids. V lost 4 bases and J 0 bases, leaving 16 bases between the germline ends. CDR3 in amino acids: CASSPVVAGSSYNEQFF. The DNA of the CDR3 is TGCGCCAGCAGCCCCGTCGTGGCGGGGAGCTCCTACAATGAGCAGTTCTTC.

This chain joins TRBV9 and TRBJ1-1; D not certain. The germline CDR1 and CDR2 sequences are SGDLS and YYNGEE. Trimming shortened V by 4 bases and J by 7 bases, and 8 bases separated the two germline ends. The CDR3 has 11 amino acids. The CDR3 DNA sequence: TGTGCCAGCAGCCTTGCCCTTGAAGCTTTCTTT. Its protein product is CASSLALEAFF.

The chain couples TRBV29-1 to TRBJ2-7, with 11 bases fitting TRBD2. The trim removed 6 bases at V and 2 bases at J, leaving 6 bases unmatched. The germline V gene encodes CDR1 SQVTM and CDR2 ANQGSEA. The CDR3 spans 14 residues. The CDR3 loop is CSVVGTSGAYEQYF. CDR3 DNA: TGCAGCGTGGTAGGGACTAGCGGAGCCTACGAGCAGTACTTC.

The chain joins TRBV5-5 to TRBJ1-1; a possible D gene is TRBD1 (6 bases). Germline assignment: CDR1 SGHKS and CDR2 YYEKEE (reference sequence). The CDR3 has 16 residues. Trimming stripped 0 bases from V and 3 bases from J, with 15 bases between. The CDR3 bases are TGTGCCAGCAGCTTGGTGTATCAGGGGTGGGACACTGAAGCTTTCTTT. Amino acid sequence: CASSLVYQGWDTEAFF.

The chain recombines TRBV5-8 with TRBJ2-7; 7 positions match TRBD1. Germline CDR1 reads SGHTS; CDR2 reads YDEGEE. CDR3 size: 13 residues. Trimming removed 2 bases from V and 6 bases from J; junction bases left unmatched: 5. The CDR3 reads CASSLRGLGEQYF. CDR3 in DNA: TGTGCCAGCAGCTTAAGGGGGCTGGGCGAGCAGTACTTC. The complete variable domain, with remaining parts taken from reference TRBV5-8 and TRBJ2-7, reads EAGVTQSPTHLIKTRGQQATLRCSPISGHTSVYWYQQALGLGLQFLLWYDEGEERNRGNFPPRFSGRQFPNYSSELNVNALELEDSALYLCASSLRGLGEQYFGPGTRLTVT.